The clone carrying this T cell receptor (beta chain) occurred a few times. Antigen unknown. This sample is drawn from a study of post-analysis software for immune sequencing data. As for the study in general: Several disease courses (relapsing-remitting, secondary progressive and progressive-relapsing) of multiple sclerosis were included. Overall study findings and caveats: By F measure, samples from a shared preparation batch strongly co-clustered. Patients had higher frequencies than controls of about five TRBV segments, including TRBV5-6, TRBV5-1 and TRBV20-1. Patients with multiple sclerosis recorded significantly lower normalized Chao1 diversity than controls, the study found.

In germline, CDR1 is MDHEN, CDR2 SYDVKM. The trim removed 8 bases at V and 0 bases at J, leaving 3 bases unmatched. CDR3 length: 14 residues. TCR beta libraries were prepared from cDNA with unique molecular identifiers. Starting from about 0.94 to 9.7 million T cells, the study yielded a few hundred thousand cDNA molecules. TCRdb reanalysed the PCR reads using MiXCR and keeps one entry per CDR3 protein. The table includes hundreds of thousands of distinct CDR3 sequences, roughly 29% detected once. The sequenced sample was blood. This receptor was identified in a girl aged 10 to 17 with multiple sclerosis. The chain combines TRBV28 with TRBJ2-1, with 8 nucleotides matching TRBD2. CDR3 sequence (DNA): TGTGCCAGCTTAGCGGGGAGCTCCTACAATGAGCAGTTCTTC. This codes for CASLAGSSYNEQFF.